The 7 T cell receptor beta chains below all came from one sample that was sequenced in a study of beta chain features in type 1 diabetes. As every portion of the isolated RNA was reverse transcribed, the sequencing read expressed TCRB transcripts. Repertoires were generated with immunoSEQ multiplex PCR, while TCRdb's copy carries only in-frame clones and drops some. This table holds 500,000 to 800,000 clones, around 11% found once. No antigen has been identified for these receptors. Whole-study findings and limits: Shorter TCRB CDR3s, moderately but significantly so, marked every one of the four CD4+ subsets in Type 1 diabetes patients.

Material: naive CD4+ T cells from blood. These receptors were collected from a man aged 25-45 years with type 1 diabetes.

This chain uses TRBV5-1 with TRBJ2-1; D is unresolved. Deletions cut 5 bases from V and 3 bases from J, with 15 bases between. Germline V gives CDR1 SGHRS, CDR2 YFSETQ. The CDR3 loop spans 15 amino acids. The chain's CDR3 is CASRAVVIGYNEQFF. CDR3 sequence (DNA): TGCGCCAGCAGGGCAGTGGTCATAGGCTACAATGAGCAGTTCTTC. The variable domain in full, with the rest retrieved from reference TRBV5-1 and TRBJ2-1, is KAGVTQTPRYLIKTRGQQVTLSCSPISGHRSVSWYQQTPGQGLQFLFEYFSETQRNKGNFPGRFSGRQFSNSRSEMNVSTLELGDSALYLCASRAVVIGYNEQFFGPGTRLTVL.

V is TRBV7-8 and J is TRBJ2-7, with no clear D. The germline gives CDR1 SGHVS, CDR2 FQNEAQ. The ends were cut back, 1 base at V and 0 bases at J, with 10 bases in the middle. This CDR3 contains 15 residues. In DNA, the CDR3 is TGTGCCAGCAGCTTAGTGAAGGAGAGCTCCTACGAGCAGTACTTC. Translation: CASSLVKESSYEQYF. Full variable domain (missing parts from reference TRBV7-8 and TRBJ2-7): GAGVSQSPRYKVAKRGQDVALRCDPISGHVSLFWYQQALGQGPEFLTYFQNEAQLDKSGLPSDRFFAERPEGSVSTLKIQRTQQEDSAVYLCASSLVKESSYEQYFGPGTRLTVT.

V gene TRBV10-3 combines with J gene TRBJ1-1; D uncertain. CDR1 ENHRY and CDR2 SYGVKD come from the germline V gene. The V and J ends lost 0 bases and 0 bases respectively, with 8 bases between them. The CDR3 loop spans 15 amino acids. The CDR3 loop reads CAISESLRMNTEAFF. CDR3 nucleotides: TGTGCCATCAGTGAGTCGTTACGGATGAACACTGAAGCTTTCTTT.

This clone was counted only a few times. The chain combines TRBV10-3 with TRBJ2-5; 9 bases are shared with TRBD1. Germline trimming cut 4 bases from V and 5 bases from J; bases unmatched to any gene: 14. Germline lookup yields CDR1 ENHRY and CDR2 SYGVKD. The CDR3 loop spans 17 amino acids. The CDR3 reads CAISGGSGTGRGETQYF. CDR3 DNA sequence: TGTGCCATCAGTGGAGGGAGCGGGACAGGGAGAGGGGAGACCCAGTACTTC.

The rearrangement joins TRBV5-1 to TRBJ2-7, with D possibly matching TRBD1 (6 bases). Trimming took 6 bases from V and 2 from J, leaving 12 bases between them. CDR3 length: 13 residues. The germline gives CDR1 SGHRS, CDR2 YFSETQ. Here the CDR3 reads CASTQDSPYEQYF. The CDR3 coding sequence is TGCGCCAGCACCCAGGACAGCCCCTACGAGCAGTACTTC.

In this sample, this clone turned up a few times. V and J are TRBV5-4 and TRBJ2-1; D is unclear. V was cut by 1 base and J by 0 bases, with 23 bases left in between. This CDR3 contains 20 residues. Germline values: CDR1 SGHNT, CDR2 YYREEE (reference sequence). CDR3: CASSLLVTGGATFSYNEQFF. The DNA of the CDR3 is TGTGCCAGCAGCTTGCTCGTCACCGGCGGAGCCACTTTCTCCTACAATGAGCAGTTCTTC.

Concerning this clone: Other DNA sequences within the sample encode an identical CDR3. The genes are TRBV5-1 and TRBJ2-3; no definite D call. The CDR3 is 12 amino acids. Per the germline V gene, CDR1 is SGHRS and CDR2 is YFSETQ. Trimming left V 4 bases short and J 3 bases short, with 6 bases between. CDR3 in amino acids: CASSGTTDTQYF. The CDR3, as DNA: TGCGCCAGCAGCGGAACAACAGATACGCAGTATTTT. Using reference TRBV5-1 and TRBJ2-3 for the parts outside the CDR3, the full variable domain is KAGVTQTPRYLIKTRGQQVTLSCSPISGHRSVSWYQQTPGQGLQFLFEYFSETQRNKGNFPGRFSGRQFSNSRSEMNVSTLELGDSALYLCASSGTTDTQYFGPGTRLTVL.